This T cell receptor (beta chain) was profiled in a study of cytomegalovirus exposure and HLA in healthy donors. Study in general: Among about 190 million T cells, an earlier analysis found around 100 million unique TCR beta sequences.

As to this clone: What it recognizes is unknown.

Study observations and caveats: Cytomegalovirus status was reportedly diagnosed by the classifier with high specificity and sensitivity.

Germline V lookup: CDR1 SGHDT, CDR2 YYEEEE. Losses at the gene ends were 0 bases for V and 4 bases for J; bases not matched to a gene: 4. The CDR3 is 14 amino acids. The PCR used 60 Vbeta and 13 Jbeta primers. Assay used: immunoSEQ multiplex PCR; TCRdb lists only in-frame clones, some missing. The repertoire holds 130,000 to 150,000 clones, with approximately 78% as singletons. The sample consisted of PBMCs. This receptor was taken from a woman in her late teens or twenties in good health and CMV-seropositive. V and J are TRBV5-6 and TRBJ2-7, with 7 bases identical to TRBD2. The CDR3 region has the DNA TGTGCCAGCAGCTTGGCTGGGACTACTTACGAGCAGTACTTC. This translates into CASSLAGTTYEQYF.